One and the same sample provided the 11 T cell receptor beta chains below, sequenced in a study of blood T cells in healthy people across ages. PCR was performed a second time for roughly 7 to 12 cycles using a sample-barcoded 5' primer and a J-beta primer mix. TCRdb reprocessed the 5' RACE reads with MiXCR, giving one entry per CDR3 protein. The sample includes some 1,000,000 distinct CDR3 sequences, almost 25% of them seen just once. In addition, the sample was reused for a study of T cells of mothers and their children.

The specimen was blood. These receptors were taken from a girl aged 2-10 years in good health.

This clonotype has only a few counts. The chain has TRBV2 and TRBJ2-1; D possibly corresponds to TRBD2 (6 bases). With the DNA end fitting TRBJ2-7 better, the J assignment may be wrong. This CDR3 has 12 residues. CDR1 is SNHLY, CDR2 FYNNEI, per germline. CDR3 residues: CASSEAAGEQYF. CDR3 bases: TGTGCCAGCAGTGAAGCAGCGGGCGAGCAGTACTTC.

About this clonotype: Lacking the conserved final phenylalanine or tryptophan, this CDR3 likely reflects a read error. This chain links TRBV7-9 with TRBJ1-2, with TRBD1 as a possible D gene (5 bases). In germline, CDR1 is SEHNR, CDR2 FQNEAQ (reference sequence). This CDR3 region has 13 residues. The V end lost 5 bases, the J end lost 6 bases, and 13 bases lay between the germline ends. The CDR3 coding sequence is TGTGCCAGCAGCCCCACGCAGGGACATGGCTACACCCTC. Amino acids: CASSPTQGHGYTL.

There are a few counts of this clonotype. This chain joins TRBV28 and TRBJ2-1; D call uncertain. Trimming shortened V by 1 base and J by 2 bases, and 6 bases separated the two germline ends. This CDR3 has 14 residues. Germline lookup yields CDR1 MDHEN and CDR2 SYDVKM. The CDR3 sequence is CASSLYETYNEQFF. The CDR3 region has the DNA TGTGCCAGCAGTTTATATGAGACCTACAATGAGCAGTTCTTC.

V is TRBV20-1 and J is TRBJ1-4; no firm D call. V lost 5 bases, J lost 0 bases, and 16 bases lay in between. Germline V gives CDR1 DFQATT, CDR2 SNEGSKA (reference sequence). This CDR3 spans 16 amino acids. In nucleotides, the CDR3 is TGCAGTGCTGGGAGTATCAGTGGCGCAACTAATGAAAAACTGTTTTTT. Its translation: CSAGSISGATNEKLFF.

This clonotype appeared a few times. V usage is TRBV20-1 and J usage is TRBJ2-1; D is undetermined. The J call may be wrong; the DNA end is better matched by TRBJ2-7. Per the germline V gene, CDR1 is DFQATT and CDR2 is SNEGSKA (reference sequence). There are 17 residues in the CDR3. The CDR3: CSASGPTLDSPRNEQYF. DNA for the CDR3: TGCAGTGCTAGTGGGCCAACACTTGATTCCCCCCGCAATGAGCAGTACTTC.

This chain links TRBV12-3 or TRBV12-4 with TRBJ2-3; unclear D gene. The CDR3 spans 15 residues. The ends were cut back, 4 bases at V and 3 bases at J, with 14 bases in the middle. The CDR3 DNA reads as TGTGCCAGCAGTTCCGGCAGGAATCCTACAGATACGCAGTATTTT. Translation gives CASSSGRNPTDTQYF.

This clonotype was picked up a small number of times. V gene TRBV20-1 combines with J gene TRBJ2-1; 9 bases are shared with TRBD2. The CDR3 length is 13 residues. V lost 6 bases, J lost 6 bases, and 6 bases stayed unmatched. The germline gives CDR1 DFQATT, CDR2 SNEGSKA (reference sequence). CDR3 bases: TGCAGTGCCCGAGCGGGAGGCCCCAATGAGCAGTTCTTC. Translated, it gives CSARAGGPNEQFF.

The V call is TRBV6-5, the J call TRBJ1-2, with 9 positions matching TRBD1. The CDR3 has 15 residues. CDR1 and CDR2 (germline): MNHEY, SVGAGI. The V segment lost 6 bases and the J segment 1 base; nucleotides outside the gene matches: 6. The CDR3 here is CASRLGTGFNYGYTF. The CDR3 nucleotides are TGTGCCAGCAGACTCGGGACAGGGTTTAACTATGGCTACACCTTC.

The chain links TRBV20-1 to TRBJ2-4; TRBD1 matches at 7 bases. V lost 6 bases, J lost 9 bases, and 17 bases stayed unmatched. Germline V gives CDR1 DFQATT, CDR2 SNEGSKA (reference sequence). CDR3 size: 15 residues. The chain's CDR3 is CSARGPLKDNGIQYF. CDR3 bases: TGCAGTGCGAGGGGGCCCCTCAAGGATAACGGCATTCAGTACTTC.

This clonotype was picked up a small number of times. The chain recombines TRBV7-2 with TRBJ2-5; D call uncertain. V lost 4 bases, J lost 9 bases, and 9 bases lay in between. The length of the CDR3 is 11 residues. Germline assignment: CDR1 SGHTA and CDR2 FQGNSA. CDR3 residues: CASSYGTAQYF. The CDR3 nucleotides are TGTGCCAGCAGCTACGGTACGGCCCAGTACTTC.

This chain links TRBV27 with TRBJ2-1; 14 nucleotides line up with TRBD2. This CDR3 spans 20 amino acids. Germline CDR1 is MNHEY and CDR2 is SMNVEV (reference sequence). Trimming took 3 bases from V and 3 from J; bases not matched to a gene: 13. CDR3 protein: CASSFLGTSGSGLSYNEQFF. As DNA, the CDR3 is TGTGCCAGCAGTTTTCTAGGGACTAGCGGGAGTGGATTGAGCTACAATGAGCAGTTCTTC.